This T cell receptor beta chain was recorded in a study of blood T cell repertoires in COVID-19. Study summary: Acute-phase and convalescent COVID-19 samples originated in the United States, Italy and Spain.

The CDR3 has 14 residues. Per the germline V gene, CDR1 is SGHRS and CDR2 is YFSETQ. With 4 bases clipped from V and 0 bases from J, the junction kept 3 bases outside the gene matches. Data came from immunoSEQ multiplex PCR; TCRdb stores just in-frame clones and leaves some out. The sample has some 100,000 clones; 80% are singletons. Sequencing input: peripheral blood. The source of this sequence is a human donor in a cohort sampled during active or convalescent COVID-19. The rearrangement uses TRBV5-1 and TRBJ2-5, with TRBD2 matching 7 bases. The DNA of the CDR3 is TGCGCCAGCAGCGCGGGAGTGGACCAAGAGACCCAGTACTTC. Its protein product is CASSAGVDQETQYF. The entire variable domain, with the rest obtained from reference TRBV5-1 and TRBJ2-5, is as follows: KAGVTQTPRYLIKTRGQQVTLSCSPISGHRSVSWYQQTPGQGLQFLFEYFSETQRNKGNFPGRFSGRQFSNSRSEMNVSTLELGDSALYLCASSAGVDQETQYFGPGTRLLVL.